This T cell receptor beta chain was sequenced during a study of cytotoxic CD8 clonotypes in ibrutinib-treated CLL. Per germline, CDR1 MNHNS and CDR2 SASEGT. V lost 4 bases and J 3 bases, leaving 9 bases between the germline ends. CDR3 length: 13 residues. Deep sequencing aimed at 1 in 200,000 to 1 in 1 million T cells' resolution. Some clones are missing from TCRdb's copy, which holds only in-frame ones; the method was immunoSEQ multiplex PCR. Of nearly 300,000 clones in the sample, roughly four fifths were seen once. This clone occurred a few times. This TCR came from a human donor with chronic lymphocytic leukemia. The J gene is TRBJ1-2, the V gene TRBV6-1; perhaps TRBD1 as D (5 bases). Sequenced material: PBMCs, taken at disease progression, from a patient treated with ibrutinib. The CDR3 sequence is CASSVTADYGYTF. The CDR3 nucleotides are TGTGCCAGCAGTGTGACAGCGGACTATGGCTACACCTTC.